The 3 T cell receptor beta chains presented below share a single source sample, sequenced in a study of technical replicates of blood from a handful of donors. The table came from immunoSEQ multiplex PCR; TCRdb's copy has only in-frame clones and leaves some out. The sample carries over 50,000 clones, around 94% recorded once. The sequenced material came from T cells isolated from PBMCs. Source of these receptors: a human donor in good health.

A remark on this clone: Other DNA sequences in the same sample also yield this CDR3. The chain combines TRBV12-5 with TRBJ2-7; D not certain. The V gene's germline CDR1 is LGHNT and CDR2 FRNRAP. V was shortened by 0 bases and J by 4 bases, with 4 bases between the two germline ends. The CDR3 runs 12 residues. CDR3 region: CASGLVLYEQYF. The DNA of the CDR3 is TGTGCTAGTGGTTTGGTATTATACGAGCAGTACTTC.

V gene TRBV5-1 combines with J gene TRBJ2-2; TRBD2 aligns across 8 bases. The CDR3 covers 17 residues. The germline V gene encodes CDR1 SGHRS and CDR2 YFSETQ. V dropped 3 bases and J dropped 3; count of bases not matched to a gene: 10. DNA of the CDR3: TGCGCCAGCAGCTCCAGAGGCGGGGGGCCTGACACCGGGGAGCTGTTTTTT. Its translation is CASSSRGGGPDTGELFF.

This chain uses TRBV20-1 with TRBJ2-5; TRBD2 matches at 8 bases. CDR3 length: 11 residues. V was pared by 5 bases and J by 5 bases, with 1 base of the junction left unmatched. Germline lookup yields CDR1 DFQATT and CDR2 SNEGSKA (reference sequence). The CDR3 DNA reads TGCAGTGCTCTAGCGGGTGAGACCCAGTACTTC. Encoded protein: CSALAGETQYF.